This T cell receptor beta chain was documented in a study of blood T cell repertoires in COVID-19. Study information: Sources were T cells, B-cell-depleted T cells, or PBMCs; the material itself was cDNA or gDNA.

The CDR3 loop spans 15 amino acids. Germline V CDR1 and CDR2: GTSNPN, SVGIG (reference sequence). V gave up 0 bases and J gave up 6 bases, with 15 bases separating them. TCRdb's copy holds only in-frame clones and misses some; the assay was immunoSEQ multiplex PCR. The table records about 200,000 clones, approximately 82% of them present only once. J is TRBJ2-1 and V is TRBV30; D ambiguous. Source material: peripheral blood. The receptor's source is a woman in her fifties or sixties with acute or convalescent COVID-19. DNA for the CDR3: TGTGCCTGGAGTGTCGGCGGTGACCCCTTCAATGAGCAGTTCTTC. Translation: CAWSVGGDPFNEQFF.